Below are 16 T cell receptor beta chains sequenced from a single sample in a study of identical twins. TCRdb re-called the 5' RACE reads with MiXCR, one entry per CDR3 protein. Of some 660,000 distinct CDR3 sequences listed, more than 6.5% are singletons. These records were also assigned to another study, of yellow fever vaccine responses in identical twins.

Source material: PBMCs. The receptors stem from a woman between 18 and 29 years old in good health.

The gene calls are TRBV3-1 and TRBJ2-5; 12 bases map to TRBD2. Germline assignment: CDR1 LGHDT and CDR2 YNNKEL (reference sequence). Trimming at V came to 0 bases and at J to 5 bases, leaving 7 bases not matched to a gene. The CDR3 spans 17 residues. CDR3 coding DNA: TGTGCCAGCAGCCAAGATAGACTAGCGGGAGTATCCGAGACCCAGTACTTC. Translated, it gives CASSQDRLAGVSETQYF.

This clonotype was seen at least ten times. This chain connects TRBV29-1 to TRBJ2-1; maybe TRBD2 (7 bases). The germline V gene has CDR1 SQVTM and CDR2 ANQGSEA. Trimming cost V 7 bases and J 3 bases, with 16 bases left between them. The CDR3 runs 14 residues. The CDR3 DNA is TGCAGCGGTGCGGGGAGGGGGTTCTACAATGAGCAGTTCTTC. Residues: CSGAGRGFYNEQFF.

The rearrangement joins TRBV7-2 to TRBJ1-2, with D perhaps matching TRBD1 (5 bases). The CDR3 is made up of 14 amino acids. Deletions cut 5 bases from V and 0 bases from J, with 10 bases between. CDR1 and CDR2 (germline): SGHTA, FQGNSA. The CDR3 protein is CASSTWGANYGYTF. For the CDR3, the DNA is TGTGCCAGCAGCACGTGGGGGGCTAACTATGGCTACACCTTC. The full variable domain, rest sourced from reference TRBV7-2 and TRBJ1-2, is GAGVSQSPSNKVTEKGKDVELRCDPISGHTALYWYRQSLGQGLEFLIYFQGNSAPDKSGLPSDRFSAERTGGSVSTLTIQRTQQEDSAVYLCASSTWGANYGYTFGSGTRLTVV.

In this sample, this clonotype turned up many times. The V and J genes are TRBV4-3 and TRBJ2-7; D is uncertain. Trimming pared 0 bases from V and 2 bases from J, leaving 8 bases between. The CDR3 consists of 14 residues. CDR1 is LGHNA, CDR2 YSLEER, per germline. The CDR3 DNA is TGCGCCAGCAGCCAAGATGTAGCTACCTACGAGCAGTACTTC. It yields the protein CASSQDVATYEQYF.

This chain joins TRBV12-3 or TRBV12-4 and TRBJ2-2, with D unresolved. V dropped 5 bases and J dropped 0 bases, with 10 bases sitting between them. This CDR3 spans 15 amino acids. The CDR3 DNA reads TGTGCCAGCAGTCCTCCTTACGCGAACACCGGGGAGCTGTTTTTT. This gives the protein CASSPPYANTGELFF.

The chain employs TRBV6-1 and TRBJ2-1; no reliable D call. V dropped 3 bases and J dropped 4 bases, with 13 bases sitting between them. CDR3 length equals 15 residues. CDR1 MNHNS and CDR2 SASEGT come from the germline V gene. The CDR3 sequence is CASSDGILTYNEQFF. CDR3 bases: TGTGCCAGCAGTGACGGCATTCTTACTTACAATGAGCAGTTCTTC.

In its sample, this clonotype was seen many times. V and J are TRBV2 and TRBJ2-2, with no clear D. Trimming left V 5 bases short and J 1 base short, with 8 bases between. The CDR3 runs to 14 residues. Germline assignment: CDR1 SNHLY and CDR2 FYNNEI. CDR3 in amino acids: CASSRDWNTGELFF. CDR3 in DNA: TGTGCCAGCAGTAGAGACTGGAACACCGGGGAGCTGTTTTTT.

This clonotype has just a few counts. The V gene is TRBV12-3 or TRBV12-4, the J gene TRBJ2-2; 7 positions match TRBD1. V dropped 3 bases and J dropped 2; count of bases not matched to a gene: 3. This CDR3 region has 15 residues. The CDR3 sequence: CASSFGTVNTGELFF. CDR3 DNA sequence: TGTGCCAGCAGTTTCGGGACAGTTAACACCGGGGAGCTGTTTTTT.

This clonotype was seen at least ten times. This sequence joins TRBV5-1 and TRBJ2-3; the match to TRBD1 covers 7 bases. The germline CDR1 and CDR2 sequences are SGHRS and YFSETQ. The CDR3 extends over 17 amino acids. V lost 0 bases and J lost 3; bases outside the gene matches: 10. The CDR3 coding sequence is TGCGCCAGCAGCTTGGCCAGGCAGGGGGTATGGACAGATACGCAGTATTTT. It translates to CASSLARQGVWTDTQYF.

The V call is TRBV28, the J call TRBJ2-7, with 7 bases fitting TRBD2. The CDR3 runs to 14 residues. From germline, CDR1 is MDHEN and CDR2 SYDVKM. The V segment lost 5 bases and the J segment 4 bases; nucleotides outside the gene matches: 8. DNA for the CDR3: TGTGCCAGCAGTCCCCTGGAGCGGGGATACGAGCAGTACTTC. Encoded protein: CASSPLERGYEQYF. The variable domain in full, with the rest retrieved from reference TRBV28 and TRBJ2-7, is DVKVTQSSRYLVKRTGEKVFLECVQDMDHENMFWYRQDPGLGLRLIYFSYDVKMKEKGDIPEGYSVSREKKERFSLILESASTNQTSMYLCASSPLERGYEQYFGPGTRLTVT.

There are a few counts of this clonotype. This chain connects TRBV20-1 to TRBJ1-5; D possibly corresponds to TRBD1 (5 bases). V lost 2 bases to trimming and J lost 7 bases, with 15 bases between them. The CDR3 consists of 14 residues. CDR1 and CDR2 (germline): DFQATT, SNEGSKA (reference sequence). CDR3 nucleotide sequence: TGCAGTGCTAGAAGGCAGGGAGGTTTACAGCCCCAGCATTTT. Its protein is CSARRQGGLQPQHF.

This clonotype was picked up many times. The chain combines TRBV7-9 with TRBJ2-2; a possible D gene is TRBD1 (5 bases). The CDR3 spans 16 residues. Germline V gives CDR1 SEHNR, CDR2 FQNEAQ (reference sequence). The V end lost 0 bases, the J end lost 6 bases, and 14 bases lay between the germline ends. This CDR3 is CASSLAPGPQPGELFF. In DNA form, the CDR3 reads TGTGCCAGCAGCTTAGCGCCAGGGCCGCAGCCCGGGGAGCTGTTTTTT.

The V gene is TRBV7-2, the J gene TRBJ1-4; D unclear. Trimming left V 5 bases short and J 7 bases short, with 11 bases between. The germline CDR1 and CDR2 sequences are SGHTA and FQGNSA. This CDR3 contains 13 residues. The CDR3 here is CASSAGFGEKLFF. CDR3 sequence (DNA): TGTGCCAGCAGCGCCGGTTTCGGTGAAAAACTGTTTTTT. The full variable domain, its missing parts supplied by reference TRBV7-2 and TRBJ1-4, is GAGVSQSPSNKVTEKGKDVELRCDPISGHTALYWYRQSLGQGLEFLIYFQGNSAPDKSGLPSDRFSAERTGGSVSTLTIQRTQQEDSAVYLCASSAGFGEKLFFGSGTQLSVL.

V and J are TRBV7-6 and TRBJ1-4, with unresolved D. In germline, CDR1 is SGHVS, CDR2 FNYEAQ. This CDR3 is 14 amino acids long. The V end lost 5 bases, the J end lost 3 bases, and 10 bases lay between the germline ends. The CDR3 sequence: CASSPEGSNEKLFF. The CDR3 nucleotides read TGTGCCAGCAGCCCCGAGGGTTCTAATGAAAAACTGTTTTTT. Using reference TRBV7-6 and TRBJ1-4 for the parts outside the CDR3, the full variable domain is GAGVSQSPRYKVTKRGQDVALRCDPISGHVSLYWYRQALGQGPEFLTYFNYEAQQDKSGLPNDRFSAERPEGSISTLTIQRTEQRDSAMYRCASSPEGSNEKLFFGSGTQLSVL.

This clonotype was detected a few times. The V gene is TRBV2, the J gene TRBJ2-2; D might be TRBD1 (6 bases). V lost 5 bases and J 3 bases, leaving 10 bases between the germline ends. This CDR3 spans 14 amino acids. CDR1 is SNHLY, CDR2 FYNNEI, per germline. CDR3 amino acids: CASSQNRDTGELFF. The CDR3 bases are TGTGCCAGCAGTCAAAACAGGGACACCGGGGAGCTGTTTTTT.

V gene TRBV10-2 combines with J gene TRBJ2-4; possibly TRBD2 for D (6 bases). This CDR3 contains 12 residues. The germline V gene has CDR1 WSHSY and CDR2 SAAADI. V lost 10 bases and J 6 bases, leaving 13 bases between the germline ends. The CDR3 protein is CAKLGTVNIQYF. Written as DNA, the CDR3 is TGCGCCAAACTCGGGACTGTAAACATTCAGTACTTC.